This is a list of T cell receptor beta chains from one sample in a study of T-cell reconstitution after alpha-beta-depleted transplantation in children. TCRdb recomputed calls from the PCR reads with MiXCR, one row per CDR3 protein. The table has around 45,000 distinct CDR3 sequences, 52% seen once. This sample comprised peripheral blood, obtained before TCRalphabeta/CD19-depleted stem cell transplant. These TCRs come from a boy less than two years old with SCID, due to receive a stem cell transplant. Both conserved end residues are part of each CDR3. D genes are given only for firm matches. Size tells how often a clone was seen (once, few, many) or the class of an expanded clone, and some rows leave it out.

J gene	D gene	clone size	V gene	CDR3 DNA	CDR3 protein
TRBJ2-2	NA	few	TRBV25-1	TGTGCCAGCAGTAGAAACCAGGGAGTGGCCACCGGGGAGCTGTTTTTT	CASSRNQGVATGELFF
TRBJ2-1	NA	NA	TRBV5-6	TGTGCCAGCAGCTTGGGGGGCCAGGGGTCCTACAATGAGCAGTTCTTC	CASSLGGQGSYNEQFF
TRBJ1-1	NA	NA	TRBV6-4	TGTGCCAGCAGAGAGGACAGTTTTGCGGCTGAAGCTTTCTTT	CASREDSFAAEAFF
TRBJ2-4	NA	few	TRBV5-1	TGCGCCAGCAGCTTGAGAGAGAGCGGAAACATTCAGTACTTC	CASSLRESGNIQYF
TRBJ2-1	NA	NA	TRBV28	TGTGCCAGCAGCCTGATCTCTGACGGAGGGAATGAGCAGTTCTTC	CASSLISDGGNEQFF
TRBJ2-2	NA	few	TRBV7-3	TGTGCCAGCAGCTTAATCGGCTCCCCTGGGGAGCTGTTTTTT	CASSLIGSPGELFF
TRBJ2-7	NA	few	TRBV20-1	TGCAGTGCCATACGGGGTTGGGGAACGTCCTACGAGCAGTACTTC	CSAIRGWGTSYEQYF
TRBJ2-7	NA	once	TRBV18	TGTGCCAGCTCACGGGGTCCCGAGGTGCACTTC	CASSRGPEVHF
TRBJ2-1	TRBD2	few	TRBV7-8	TGTGCCAGCAGCTTAGGGGAAGCGGGAGAGCAGTTCTTC	CASSLGEAGEQFF
TRBJ2-1	TRBD1	NA	TRBV24-1	TGTGCCACCAGGCATGGACAGGTTCGCGTGGACAATGAGCAGTTCTTC	CATRHGQVRVDNEQFF
TRBJ2-2	TRBD2	NA	TRBV27	TGTGCCAGCAGCTCGCTAGCGGGGCCCGACACCGGGGAGCTGTTTTTT	CASSSLAGPDTGELFF
TRBJ1-1	NA	NA	TRBV3-1	TGTGCCAGCAGCCTCCTGGGGACCGAAGCTTTCTTT	CASSLLGTEAFF
TRBJ2-3	TRBD1	few	TRBV6-4	TGTGCCAGCAGTGGGACAGGGGACACAGATACGCAGTATTTT	CASSGTGDTDTQYF
TRBJ1-1	TRBD1	NA	TRBV5-1	TGCGCCAGCAGCTTGAATAGACAGGGGAACACTGAAGCTTTCTTT	CASSLNRQGNTEAFF
TRBJ2-3	TRBD2	NA	TRBV10-3	TGTGCCATCAGTGAGCCGGCTAGCGGCTCAGCCTACACAGATACGCAGTATTTT	CAISEPASGSAYTDTQYF
TRBJ2-3	TRBD1	many	TRBV10-1	TGCGCCAGCAGTACAGGGGATACGGATACGCAGTATTTT	CASSTGDTDTQYF
TRBJ2-5	TRBD2	NA	TRBV5-1	TGCGCCAGCAGCAGGGACGGGGGGGCTCAAGAGACCCAGTACTTC	CASSRDGGAQETQYF
TRBJ2-3	NA	NA	TRBV20-1	TGCAGTGCTAGAGATTTTCGGTCAGGGGAGCCAGATACGCAGTATTTT	CSARDFRSGEPDTQYF
TRBJ1-2	NA	NA	TRBV5-1	TGCGCCAGCAGCTTGGACAACCCAGACTATGGCTACACCTTC	CASSLDNPDYGYTF
TRBJ2-3	NA	NA	TRBV2	TGTGCCAGCAGGGCCGGGACGGCTAGCACAGATACGCAGTATTTT	CASRAGTASTDTQYF
TRBJ2-7	NA	few	TRBV28	TGTGCCAGCAGTTTAGCGGGGTACTCCTACGAGCAGTACTTC	CASSLAGYSYEQYF
TRBJ2-1	TRBD2	many	TRBV5-1	TGCGCCAGCAGCTTGGTTTCCCTAGCGGGAGGCTACAATGAGCAGTTCTTC	CASSLVSLAGGYNEQFF
TRBJ2-3	TRBD2	NA	TRBV20-1	TGCAGTGCTAGAGTGGGGGGGACAGATACGCAGTATTTT	CSARVGGTDTQYF
TRBJ1-1	NA	NA	TRBV10-1	TGCGCCAGCAGCGTTCTGCAGGGTGGGGCTGAAGCTTTCTTT	CASSVLQGGAEAFF
TRBJ1-1	TRBD1	NA	TRBV20-1	TGCAGTGCTTCCGGACAGGGATTCCTGAACACTGAAGCTTTCTTT	CSASGQGFLNTEAFF